One and the same sample provided the 27 T cell receptor beta chains below, sequenced in a study of cytomegalovirus exposure and HLA in healthy donors. Clones were read by immunoSEQ multiplex PCR, and TCRdb kept only the in-frame ones, dropping some. The sample holds 90,000 to 150,000 clones; about 82% are singletons and the top ten take roughly 5.3%. Sequenced input: PBMCs. Source of these receptors: a young man in good health and CMV-seronegative.

The chain carries TRBV9 and TRBJ1-4, with D tentatively TRBD1 (6 bases). Germline CDR1 SGDLS, CDR2 YYNGEE. Trimming left V 0 bases short and J 3 bases short, with 12 bases between. The CDR3 spans 16 residues. The CDR3 bases are TGTGCCAGCAGCGTAGCCCAGAACAGGGCTAATGAAAAACTGTTTTTT. The encoded protein is CASSVAQNRANEKLFF.

V is TRBV30 and J is TRBJ2-7, with 9 bases lining up with TRBD2. The germline gives CDR1 GTSNPN, CDR2 SVGIG (reference sequence). V was clipped by 1 base and J by 6 bases; unmatched bases: 10. The CDR3 is made up of 15 amino acids. Written as DNA, the CDR3 is TGTGCCTGGAGTGGGCGGGAGGGCCGCGTAAGCGAGCAGTACTTC. Protein product: CAWSGREGRVSEQYF.

The chain combines TRBV30 with TRBJ2-7; D may be TRBD1 (6 bases). Germline values: CDR1 GTSNPN, CDR2 SVGIG (reference sequence). This CDR3 comprises 13 residues. The V end was cut by 1 base, the J end by 3 bases, with 10 bases between. The CDR3 region has the DNA TGTGCCTGGAGTGACAGGGTTCTCTACGAGCAGTACTTC. Translated, it gives CAWSDRVLYEQYF. Full variable domain (remainder filled in from reference TRBV30 and TRBJ2-7): SQTIHQWPATLVQPVGSPLSLECTVEGTSNPNLYWYRQAAGRGLQLLFYSVGIGQISSEVPQNLSASRPQDRQFILSSKKLLLSDSGFYLCAWSDRVLYEQYFGPGTRLTVT.

The chain carries TRBV2 and TRBJ2-7; 7 bases match TRBD1. This CDR3 is 15 amino acids long. The germline gives CDR1 SNHLY, CDR2 FYNNEI. V shed 5 bases, J shed 7 bases, and the junction held 14 bases outside the gene matches. The CDR3 DNA sequence: TGTGCCAGCAGTCCCGGGTGGGACAGCCGGGAAGAGCAGTACTTC. Protein sequence: CASSPGWDSREEQYF.

The CDR3 region is CASSRKDRVLLLVDEQYF. CDR3 nucleotides: TGTGCCAGCAGCCGAAAGGACAGGGTACTACTTTTGGTCGACGAGCAGTACTTC. This rearrangement joins TRBV7-8 to TRBJ2-7; 8 nucleotides agree with TRBD1. V lost 5 bases, J lost 5 bases, and 20 bases stayed unmatched. CDR1 is SGHVS, CDR2 FQNEAQ, per germline. The CDR3 is made up of 18 amino acids.

This chain uses TRBV7-6 with TRBJ2-5, with D possibly being TRBD2 (6 bases). The germline V and J ends were trimmed by 2 bases and 4 bases, with 11 bases remaining between them. The CDR3 sequence is 14 residues long. Germline CDR1 SGHVS, CDR2 FNYEAQ. CDR3 DNA sequence: TGTGCCAGCAGCTTAAATCGGGGGTTAGAGACCCAGTACTTC. Amino acids: CASSLNRGLETQYF.

This chain joins TRBV2 and TRBJ2-6, with D perhaps TRBD1 (5 bases). Trimming shortened V by 4 bases and J by 2 bases, and 9 bases separated the two germline ends. This CDR3 is 15 amino acids long. Per germline, CDR1 SNHLY and CDR2 FYNNEI. The CDR3: CASSATEPGANVLTF. The DNA for the CDR3 is TGTGCCAGCAGTGCGACAGAGCCTGGGGCCAACGTCCTGACTTTC.

This chain uses TRBV30 with TRBJ2-1; 8 nucleotides agree with TRBD2. This CDR3 is built from 13 residues. Germline V gene data show CDR1 as GTSNPN and CDR2 as SVGIG (reference sequence). Trimming removed 1 base from V and 6 bases from J; junction bases left unmatched: 2. CDR3 protein: CAWSAGGANEQFF. The DNA of the CDR3 is TGTGCCTGGAGTGCCGGGGGGGCCAATGAGCAGTTCTTC.

The chain recombines TRBV6-5 with TRBJ2-7, with 9 bases identical to TRBD1. The germline V gene has CDR1 MNHEY and CDR2 SVGAGI. The CDR3 is 15 residues long. Germline trimming cut 6 bases from V and 0 bases from J; bases unmatched to any gene: 6. The chain's CDR3 is CASSQDRGFSYEQYF. The CDR3 DNA sequence: TGTGCCAGCAGCCAGGACAGGGGATTCTCCTACGAGCAGTACTTC.

This clone was counted once. The chain is built from TRBV5-1 and TRBJ2-1, with D maybe TRBD2 (9 bases). Germline-derived CDR1 and CDR2 are SGHRS and YFSETQ. The CDR3 has 15 amino acids. Trimming took off 7 bases at V and 9 bases at J, with 23 bases between the two ends. The CDR3 coding sequence is TGCGCCAGCTCCTCGGGGGCTAGCGGGACAGGTGAGCAGTTCTTC. Protein product: CASSSGASGTGEQFF.

This sequence joins TRBV25-1 and TRBJ1-1; D is undetermined. Trimming took 3 bases from V and 4 from J, leaving 12 bases between them. The CDR3 is made up of 14 amino acids. In germline, CDR1 is MGHDK, CDR2 SYGVNS. The CDR3 here is CASSDSFSGTEAFF. The CDR3 coding sequence is TGTGCCAGCAGTGATTCTTTCTCCGGCACTGAAGCTTTCTTT. The complete variable domain, with remaining parts taken from reference TRBV25-1 and TRBJ1-1, reads EADIYQTPRYLVIGTGKKITLECSQTMGHDKMYWYQQDPGMELHLIHYSYGVNSTEKGDLSSESTVSRIRTEHFPLTLESARPSHTSQYLCASSDSFSGTEAFFGQGTRLTVV.

V and J are TRBV5-1 and TRBJ2-2, with 9 bases aligning to TRBD1. The CDR3 runs to 16 residues. Trimming at V came to 4 bases and at J to 6 bases, leaving 10 bases not matched to a gene. Germline V CDR1 and CDR2: SGHRS, YFSETQ. The DNA for the CDR3 is TGCGCCAGCAGCCAGACGCCGACAGGGGGTCCCGGGGAGCTGTTTTTT. This gives the protein CASSQTPTGGPGELFF.

The chain joins TRBV7-9 to TRBJ1-3; 7 nucleotides agree with TRBD1. CDR3 size: 16 residues. Looked up from germline, CDR1 is SEHNR and CDR2 is FQNEAQ (reference sequence). V lost 4 bases, J lost 0 bases, and 6 bases stayed unmatched. CDR3: CASSSPGGHSGNTIYF. DNA for the CDR3: TGTGCCAGCAGCTCCCCAGGGGGGCACTCTGGAAACACCATATATTTT.

The J gene is TRBJ1-4, the V gene TRBV2; 8 bases align to TRBD1. Germline V gene sequence: CDR1 SNHLY, CDR2 FYNNEI. Trimming cost V 2 bases and J 8 bases; bases outside gene matches: 10. The CDR3 spans 16 residues. The CDR3 coding sequence is TGTGCCAGCAGTGAATCTCCGACAGGGGCAGGGGAAAAACTGTTTTTT. It codes for CASSESPTGAGEKLFF.

This chain links TRBV19 with TRBJ2-3, with a weak D call TRBD1 (6 bases). With 5 bases removed from V and 6 bases from J, the gap between germline ends came to 12 bases. CDR1 and CDR2 (germline): LNHDA, SQIVND (reference sequence). The CDR3 runs to 13 residues. The CDR3 region is CASSARQGDTQYF. The CDR3 nucleotides read TGTGCCAGTAGTGCTCGTCAGGGGGATACGCAGTATTTT.

The sample holds one count of this clone. This chain connects TRBV6-4 to TRBJ2-1; 10 nucleotides match TRBD2. The ends lost 0 bases at V and 10 bases at J; junction bases unmatched: 3. The germline gives CDR1 MRHNA, CDR2 SNTAGT. This CDR3 has 14 residues. The CDR3 DNA is TGTGCCAGCAGTGACTCGCCTAGCGGGGGCGAGCAGTTCTTC. This encodes CASSDSPSGGEQFF.

V usage is TRBV19 and J usage is TRBJ2-2, with 14 bases identical to TRBD2. J was trimmed by 5 bases and V by 3 bases; bases with no gene match: 14. Germline V gene sequence: CDR1 LNHDA, CDR2 SQIVND (reference sequence). This CDR3 has 20 residues. DNA of the CDR3: TGTGCCAGTAGTATGGGACTAGCGGGAGTTAACCGTTTTACGACCGGGGAGCTGTTTTTT. It specifies CASSMGLAGVNRFTTGELFF.

This CDR3 is CASSWDTLNTEAFF. The CDR3 region has the DNA TGTGCCAGCAGCTGGGACACATTGAACACTGAAGCTTTCTTT. The V call is TRBV5-4, the J call TRBJ1-1, with D possibly being TRBD1 (6 bases). Germline CDR1 is SGHNT and CDR2 is YYREEE (reference sequence). The CDR3 runs to 14 residues. V lost 3 bases, J lost 0 bases, and 9 bases lay in between.

This clone was detected only once. This sample includes further DNA sequences coding for the same CDR3. This chain links TRBV5-1 with TRBJ2-7, with 11 positions matching TRBD1. Germline V gene sequence: CDR1 SGHRS, CDR2 YFSETQ. V lost 4 bases and J lost 1; bases outside the gene matches: 4. This CDR3 region has 15 residues. DNA for the CDR3: TGCGCCAGCAGCCCCGGACAGGGGGCATCCTACGAGCAGTACTTC. Translating gives CASSPGQGASYEQYF.

This clone was recorded only once. This chain joins TRBV29-1 and TRBJ2-3, with 13 positions matching TRBD2. Trimming removed 6 bases from V and 6 bases from J; junction bases left unmatched: 12. Germline V lookup: CDR1 SQVTM, CDR2 ANQGSEA. The CDR3 contains 16 residues. The CDR3, as DNA: TGCAGCGTCTCTGATACTAGCGGGAGGGCCGGGGATACGCAGTATTTT. Amino acids: CSVSDTSGRAGDTQYF.

The V and J genes are TRBV30 and TRBJ2-7; 8 nucleotides line up with TRBD1. This CDR3 is built from 13 residues. Germline V lookup: CDR1 GTSNPN, CDR2 SVGIG (reference sequence). Unmatched junction bases numbered 3, after V lost 0 bases and J lost 5 bases. The CDR3 loop is CAWSVTTGDEQYF. The CDR3, as DNA: TGTGCCTGGAGTGTAACGACAGGGGACGAGCAGTACTTC.

V usage is TRBV13 and J usage is TRBJ2-1; 10 nucleotides line up with TRBD2. Unmatched junction bases numbered 5, after V lost 5 bases and J lost 4 bases. CDR1 is PRHDT and CDR2 is FYEKMQ in the germline V gene (reference sequence). This CDR3 has 15 amino acids. The CDR3 loop reads CASSPSSGGYNEQFF. The CDR3 region has the DNA TGTGCCAGCAGCCCCTCTAGCGGGGGTTACAATGAGCAGTTCTTC.

This clone was seen just once. The J gene is TRBJ1-4, the V gene TRBV6-5, with D tentatively TRBD1 (6 bases). Germline CDR1 and CDR2: MNHEY and SVGAGI. V was shortened by 4 bases and J by 3 bases, with 12 bases between the two germline ends. The CDR3 sequence is 15 residues long. CDR3 amino acids: CASSFDRNANEKLFF. As DNA, the CDR3 is TGTGCCAGCAGTTTCGACAGGAATGCTAATGAAAAACTGTTTTTT.

The rearrangement uses TRBV27 and TRBJ2-1; TRBD2 aligns across 8 bases. Per germline, CDR1 MNHEY and CDR2 SMNVEV (reference sequence). Trimming took 6 bases from V and 9 from J; bases not matched to a gene: 13. The length of the CDR3 is 15 residues. The CDR3 DNA reads TGTGCCAGCAGACCCATTTCAGCGGGAGTGGTTGAGCAGTTCTTC. Its protein is CASRPISAGVVEQFF.

The chain is built from TRBV27 and TRBJ1-5; 8 nucleotides line up with TRBD1. After removal of 6 bases from V and 4 bases from J, the junction contained 8 bases not matched to a gene. This CDR3 is built from 15 residues. Looked up from germline, CDR1 is MNHEY and CDR2 is SMNVEV (reference sequence). CDR3 sequence reads: CASRFRGLDNQPQHF. Written as DNA, the CDR3 is TGTGCCAGCAGGTTCAGGGGGCTAGATAATCAGCCCCAGCATTTT.

The rearrangement joins TRBV5-4 to TRBJ2-2, with D perhaps TRBD1 (6 bases). From germline, CDR1 is SGHNT and CDR2 YYREEE (reference sequence). The CDR3 covers 16 residues. V shed 7 bases and J shed 6 bases, with 22 bases lying between them. The chain's CDR3 is CASSRGGMGVPGELFF. The CDR3 DNA reads as TGTGCCAGCTCCAGGGGTGGCATGGGGGTCCCCGGGGAGCTGTTTTTT.

J is TRBJ2-2 and V is TRBV5-1; possible D gene TRBD1, 6 bases. In germline, CDR1 is SGHRS, CDR2 YFSETQ. This CDR3 has 14 residues. Deletions cut 4 bases from V and 1 base from J, with 8 bases between. The CDR3 DNA sequence: TGCGCCAGCAGCGAAGGGGGGAACACCGGGGAGCTGTTTTTT. It is translated as CASSEGGNTGELFF.